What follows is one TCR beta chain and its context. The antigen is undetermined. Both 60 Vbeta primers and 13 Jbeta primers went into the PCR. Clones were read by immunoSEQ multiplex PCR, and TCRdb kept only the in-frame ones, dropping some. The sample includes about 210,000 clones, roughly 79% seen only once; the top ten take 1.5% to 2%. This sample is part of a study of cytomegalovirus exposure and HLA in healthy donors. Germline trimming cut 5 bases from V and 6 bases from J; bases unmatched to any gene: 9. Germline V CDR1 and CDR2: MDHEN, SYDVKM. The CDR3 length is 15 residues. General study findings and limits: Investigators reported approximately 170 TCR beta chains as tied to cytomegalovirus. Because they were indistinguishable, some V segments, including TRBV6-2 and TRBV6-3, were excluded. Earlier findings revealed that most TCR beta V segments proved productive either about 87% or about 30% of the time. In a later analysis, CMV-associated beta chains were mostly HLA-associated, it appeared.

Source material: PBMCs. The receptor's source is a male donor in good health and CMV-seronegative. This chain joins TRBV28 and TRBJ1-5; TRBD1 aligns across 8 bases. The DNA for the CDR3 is TGTGCCAGCAGTCTATACGACAGGGGAAGTCAGCCCCAGCATTTT. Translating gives CASSLYDRGSQPQHF.